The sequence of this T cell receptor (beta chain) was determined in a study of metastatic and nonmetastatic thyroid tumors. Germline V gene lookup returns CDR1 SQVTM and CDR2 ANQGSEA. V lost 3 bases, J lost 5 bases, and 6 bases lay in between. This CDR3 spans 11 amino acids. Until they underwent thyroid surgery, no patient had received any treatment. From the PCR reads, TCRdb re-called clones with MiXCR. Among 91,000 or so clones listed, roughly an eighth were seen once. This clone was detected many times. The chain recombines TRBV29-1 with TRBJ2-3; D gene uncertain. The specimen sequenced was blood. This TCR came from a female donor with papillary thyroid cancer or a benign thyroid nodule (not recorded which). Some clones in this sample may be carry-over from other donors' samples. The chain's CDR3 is CSVDVLDTQYF. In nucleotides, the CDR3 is TGCAGCGTTGATGTACTAGATACGCAGTATTTT.